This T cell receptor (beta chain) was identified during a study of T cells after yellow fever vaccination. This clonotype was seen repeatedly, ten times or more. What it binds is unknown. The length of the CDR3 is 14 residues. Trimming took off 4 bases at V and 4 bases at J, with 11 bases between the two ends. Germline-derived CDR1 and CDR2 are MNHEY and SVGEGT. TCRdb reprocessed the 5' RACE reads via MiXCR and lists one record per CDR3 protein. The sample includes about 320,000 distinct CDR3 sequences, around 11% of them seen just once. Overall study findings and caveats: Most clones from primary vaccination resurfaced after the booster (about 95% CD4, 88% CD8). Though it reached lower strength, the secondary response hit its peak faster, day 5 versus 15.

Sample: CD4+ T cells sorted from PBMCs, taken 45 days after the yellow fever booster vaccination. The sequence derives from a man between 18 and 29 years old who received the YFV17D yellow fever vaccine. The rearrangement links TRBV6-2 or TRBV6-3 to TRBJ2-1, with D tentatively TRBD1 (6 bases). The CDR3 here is CASSFRGPYNEQFF. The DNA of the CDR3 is TGTGCCAGCAGTTTCAGGGGCCCGTACAATGAGCAGTTCTTC.